The rows below give T cell receptor beta chains drawn from one sample of a study of T cell responses to AZD1222 COVID-19 vaccine. Repertoires were generated with immunoSEQ multiplex PCR, while TCRdb's copy carries only in-frame clones and drops some. The sample lists about 120,000 clones, about 89% occurring once. The specimen comprised peripheral blood, sampled on day 0 of AZD1222 vaccination. The receptors originated from an adult in good health. Each CDR3 is given with its conserved first and last residue. A D gene is named only where the DNA matches it firmly. Clone sizes are given selectively: once, few, many, or a class where the clone is expanded.

V gene	J gene	CDR3 length	clone size	D gene	CDR3 protein	CDR3 DNA
TRBV7-9	TRBJ1-1	12	-	-	CASSLSGTEAFF	TGTGCCAGCAGCTTATCCGGGACTGAAGCTTTCTTT
TRBV13	TRBJ1-1	17	-	TRBD1	CASSFGRNRGANTEAFF	TGTGCCAGCAGCTTTGGGCGGAACAGGGGCGCGAACACTGAAGCTTTCTTT
TRBV19	TRBJ2-7	13	once	-	CASSTGVPYEQYF	TGTGCCAGTAGTACTGGGGTCCCCTACGAGCAGTACTTC
TRBV5-1	TRBJ2-7	15	-	TRBD2	CASNGGLFSPYEQYF	TGCGCCAGCAACGGGGGGTTATTCAGTCCCTACGAGCAGTACTTC
TRBV2	TRBJ1-2	17	-	-	CASSVVTQVWVNYGYTF	TGTGCCAGCAGTGTGGTCACCCAGGTGTGGGTAAACTATGGCTACACCTTC
TRBV3-1/TRBV3-2	TRBJ1-1	14	-	-	CASSQGPQFTEAFF	TGTGCCAGCAGCCAAGGGCCCCAGTTCACTGAAGCTTTCTTT
TRBV27	TRBJ2-3	13	-	TRBD2	CATLAGFTDTQYF	TGTGCCACCTTAGCGGGTTTCACAGATACGCAGTATTTT
TRBV2	TRBJ1-2	17	few	-	CASSDFLTKVTNYGYTF	TGTGCCAGCAGTGATTTCTTGACCAAGGTTACGAACTATGGCTACACCTTC
TRBV12-5	TRBJ1-3	13	-	-	CASAREFGNTIYF	TGTGCTAGTGCCCGAGAATTCGGAAACACCATATATTTT
TRBV5-8	TRBJ1-1	13	-	-	CASSSTGSTEAFF	TGTGCCAGCAGCTCTACAGGTAGCACTGAAGCTTTCTTT
TRBV2	TRBJ1-4	13	-	-	CASSDRVGEKLFF	TGTGCCAGCAGTGACAGGGTGGGCGAAAAACTGTTTTTT